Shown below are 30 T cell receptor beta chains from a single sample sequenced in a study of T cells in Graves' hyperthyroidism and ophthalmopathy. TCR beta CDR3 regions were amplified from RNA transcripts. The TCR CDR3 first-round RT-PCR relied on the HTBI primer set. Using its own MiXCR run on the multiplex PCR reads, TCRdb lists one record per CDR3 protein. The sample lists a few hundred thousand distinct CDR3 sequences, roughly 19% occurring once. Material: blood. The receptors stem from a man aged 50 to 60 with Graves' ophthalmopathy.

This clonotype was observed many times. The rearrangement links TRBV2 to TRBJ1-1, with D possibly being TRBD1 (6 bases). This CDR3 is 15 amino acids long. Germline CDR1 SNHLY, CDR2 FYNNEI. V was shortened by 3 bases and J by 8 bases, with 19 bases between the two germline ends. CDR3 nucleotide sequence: TGTGCCAGCAGTGACTCGGCAGGGGCGATCGGCGAAGCTTTCTTT. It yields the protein CASSDSAGAIGEAFF.

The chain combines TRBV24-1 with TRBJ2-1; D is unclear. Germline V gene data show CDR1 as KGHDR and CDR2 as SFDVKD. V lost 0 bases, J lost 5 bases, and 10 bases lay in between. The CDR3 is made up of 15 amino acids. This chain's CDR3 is CATSDLTLENNEQFF. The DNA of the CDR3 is TGTGCCACCAGTGATTTGACCCTTGAGAACAATGAGCAGTTCTTC.

CDR3 region: CASSLDRTKRSYEQYF. CDR3 DNA: TGCGCCAGCAGCTTGGACCGAACCAAAAGGAGCTACGAGCAGTACTTC. The V gene is TRBV5-1, the J gene TRBJ2-7; D call uncertain. The CDR3 has 16 residues. Trimming pared 0 bases from V and 3 bases from J, leaving 16 bases between. Germline CDR1 reads SGHRS; CDR2 reads YFSETQ.

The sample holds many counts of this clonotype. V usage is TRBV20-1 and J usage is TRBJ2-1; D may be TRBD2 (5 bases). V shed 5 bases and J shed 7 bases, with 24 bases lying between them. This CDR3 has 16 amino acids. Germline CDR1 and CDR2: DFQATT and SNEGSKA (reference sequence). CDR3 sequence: CSAQTRTIARKNEQFF. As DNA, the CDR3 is TGCAGTGCTCAGACACGTACTATAGCGCGGAAAAATGAGCAGTTCTTC.

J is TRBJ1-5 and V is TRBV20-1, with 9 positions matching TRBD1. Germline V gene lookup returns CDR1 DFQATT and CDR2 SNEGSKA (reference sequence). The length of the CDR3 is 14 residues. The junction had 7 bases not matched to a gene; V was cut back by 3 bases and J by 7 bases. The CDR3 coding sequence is TGCAGTGCTAGGGACGGGACAGGGCCCCAGCCCCAGCATTTT. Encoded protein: CSARDGTGPQPQHF.

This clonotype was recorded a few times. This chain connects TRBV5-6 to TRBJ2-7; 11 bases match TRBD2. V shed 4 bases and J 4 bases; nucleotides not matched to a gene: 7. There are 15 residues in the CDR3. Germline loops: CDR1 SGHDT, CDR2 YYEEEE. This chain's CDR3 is CASSGRLAGNYEQYF. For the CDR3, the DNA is TGTGCCAGCAGCGGAAGACTAGCGGGAAATTACGAGCAGTACTTC.

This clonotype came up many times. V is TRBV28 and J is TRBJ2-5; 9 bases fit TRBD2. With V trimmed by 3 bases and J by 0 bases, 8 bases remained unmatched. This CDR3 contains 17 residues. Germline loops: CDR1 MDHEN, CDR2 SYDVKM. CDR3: CASSLLASGKNQETQYF. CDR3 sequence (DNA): TGTGCCAGCAGTTTGTTAGCTAGCGGGAAGAACCAAGAGACCCAGTACTTC.

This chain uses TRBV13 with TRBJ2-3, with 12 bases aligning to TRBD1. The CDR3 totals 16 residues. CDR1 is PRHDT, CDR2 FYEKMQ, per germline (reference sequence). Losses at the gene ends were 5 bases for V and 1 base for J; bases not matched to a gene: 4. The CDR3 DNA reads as TGTGCCAGCAGCAAGGGACAGGGGGCTGGCACAGATACGCAGTATTTT. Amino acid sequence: CASSKGQGAGTDTQYF.

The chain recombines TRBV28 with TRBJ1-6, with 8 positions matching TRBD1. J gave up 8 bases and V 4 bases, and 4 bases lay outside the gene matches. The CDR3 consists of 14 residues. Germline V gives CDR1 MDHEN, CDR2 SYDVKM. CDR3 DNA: TGTGCCAGCAGTTCGACAGGGGAGGATTCACCCCTCCACTTT. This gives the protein CASSSTGEDSPLHF.

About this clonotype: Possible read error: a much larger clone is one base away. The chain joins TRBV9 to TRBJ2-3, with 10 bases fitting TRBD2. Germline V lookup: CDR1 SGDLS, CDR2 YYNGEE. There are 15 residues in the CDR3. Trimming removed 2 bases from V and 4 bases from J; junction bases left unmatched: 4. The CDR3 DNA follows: TGTGCCAGCAGCGTTAGCGGGACTAGCGCAGATACGCAGTATTTT. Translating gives CASSVSGTSADTQYF.

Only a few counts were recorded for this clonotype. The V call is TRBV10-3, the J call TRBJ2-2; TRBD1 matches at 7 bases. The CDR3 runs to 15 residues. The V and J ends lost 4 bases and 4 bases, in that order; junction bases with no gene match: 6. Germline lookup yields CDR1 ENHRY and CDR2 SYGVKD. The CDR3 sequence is CAISGQGFSTGELFF. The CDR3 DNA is TGTGCCATCAGTGGACAGGGATTTAGCACCGGGGAGCTGTTTTTT.

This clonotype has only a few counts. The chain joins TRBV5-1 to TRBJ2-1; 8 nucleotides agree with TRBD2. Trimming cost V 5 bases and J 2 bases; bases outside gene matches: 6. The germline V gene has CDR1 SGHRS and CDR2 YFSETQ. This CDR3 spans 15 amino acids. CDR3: CASSTSGDPYNEQFF. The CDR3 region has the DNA TGCGCCAGCAGTACTAGCGGAGACCCCTACAATGAGCAGTTCTTC.

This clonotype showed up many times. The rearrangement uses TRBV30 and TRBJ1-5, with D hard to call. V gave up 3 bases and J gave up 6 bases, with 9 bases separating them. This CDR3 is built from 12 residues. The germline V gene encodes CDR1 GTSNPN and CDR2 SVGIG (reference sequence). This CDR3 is CAWSQGVQPQHF. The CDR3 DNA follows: TGTGCCTGGAGCCAAGGAGTTCAGCCCCAGCATTTT.

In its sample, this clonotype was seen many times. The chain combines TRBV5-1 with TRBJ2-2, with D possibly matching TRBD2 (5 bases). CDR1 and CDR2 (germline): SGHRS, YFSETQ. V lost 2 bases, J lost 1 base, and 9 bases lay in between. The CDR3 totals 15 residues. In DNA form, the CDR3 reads TGCGCCAGCAGCTTCGGCGGGCTGAACACCGGGGAGCTGTTTTTT. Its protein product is CASSFGGLNTGELFF.

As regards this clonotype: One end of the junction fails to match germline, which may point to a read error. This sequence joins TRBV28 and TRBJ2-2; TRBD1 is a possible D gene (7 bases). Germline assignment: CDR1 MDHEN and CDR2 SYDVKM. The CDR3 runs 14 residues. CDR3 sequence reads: CASSFQGGNGELFF. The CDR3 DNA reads TGTGCCAGCAGTTTCCAGGGGGGAAACGGGGAGCTGTTCTTT.

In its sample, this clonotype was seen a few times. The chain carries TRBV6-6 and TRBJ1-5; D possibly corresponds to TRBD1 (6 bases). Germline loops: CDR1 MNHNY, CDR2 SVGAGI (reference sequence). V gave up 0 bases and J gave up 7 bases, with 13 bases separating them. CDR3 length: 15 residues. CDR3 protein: CASSYSTPRGQPQHF. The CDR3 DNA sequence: TGTGCCAGCAGTTACTCGACCCCCAGGGGCCAGCCCCAGCATTTT.

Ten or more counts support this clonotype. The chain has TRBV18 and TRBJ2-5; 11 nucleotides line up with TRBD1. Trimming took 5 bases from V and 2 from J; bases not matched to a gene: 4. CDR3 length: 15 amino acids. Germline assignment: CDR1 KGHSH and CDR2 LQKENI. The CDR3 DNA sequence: TGTGCCAGCTCATCCGGGACAGGGGGTCAAGAGACCCAGTACTTC. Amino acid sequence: CASSSGTGGQETQYF.

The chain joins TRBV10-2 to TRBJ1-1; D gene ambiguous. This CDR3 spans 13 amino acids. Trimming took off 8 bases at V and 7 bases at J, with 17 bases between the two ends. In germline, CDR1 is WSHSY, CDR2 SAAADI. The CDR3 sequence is CASSNTDGSEAFF. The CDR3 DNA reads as TGCGCCAGCTCCAACACGGACGGTAGTGAAGCTTTCTTT.

The CDR3 protein is CATSDPDRALNGYTF. The CDR3 DNA reads TGTGCCACCAGTGACCCGGACAGGGCTTTGAATGGCTACACCTTC. J is TRBJ1-2 and V is TRBV24-1; 8 nucleotides agree with TRBD1. Germline V gives CDR1 KGHDR, CDR2 SFDVKD. This CDR3 is 15 amino acids long. V was clipped by 4 bases and J by 6 bases; unmatched bases: 9.

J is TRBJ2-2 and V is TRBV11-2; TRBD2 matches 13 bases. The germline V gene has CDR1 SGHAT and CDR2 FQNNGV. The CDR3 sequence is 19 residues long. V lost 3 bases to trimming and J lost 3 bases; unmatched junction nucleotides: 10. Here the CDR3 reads CASSFSTSGRLRYTGELFF. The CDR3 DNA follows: TGTGCCAGCAGCTTCTCGACTAGCGGGAGGTTAAGGTACACCGGGGAGCTGTTTTTT.

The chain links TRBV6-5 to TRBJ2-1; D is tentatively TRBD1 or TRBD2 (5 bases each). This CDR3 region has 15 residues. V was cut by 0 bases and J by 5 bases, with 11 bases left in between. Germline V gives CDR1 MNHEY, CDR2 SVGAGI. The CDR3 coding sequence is TGTGCCAGCAGTTACTCGGGGCTAGCCCACAATGAGCAGTTCTTC. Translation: CASSYSGLAHNEQFF.

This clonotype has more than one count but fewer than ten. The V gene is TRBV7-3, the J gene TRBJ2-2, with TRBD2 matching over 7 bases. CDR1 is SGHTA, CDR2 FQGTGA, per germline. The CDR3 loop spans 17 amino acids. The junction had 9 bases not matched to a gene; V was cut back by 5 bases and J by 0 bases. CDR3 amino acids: CASSRGREFANTGELFF. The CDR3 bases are TGTGCCAGCAGCCGCGGGCGGGAGTTTGCGAACACCGGGGAGCTGTTTTTT.

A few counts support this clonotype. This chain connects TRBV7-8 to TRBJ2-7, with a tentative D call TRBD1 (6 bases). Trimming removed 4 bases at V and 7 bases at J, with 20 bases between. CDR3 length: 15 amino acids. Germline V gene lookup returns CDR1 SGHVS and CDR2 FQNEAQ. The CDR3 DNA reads TGTGCCAGCAGCTCCCGGGACACCAACCACGGAGAGCAGTACTTC. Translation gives CASSSRDTNHGEQYF.

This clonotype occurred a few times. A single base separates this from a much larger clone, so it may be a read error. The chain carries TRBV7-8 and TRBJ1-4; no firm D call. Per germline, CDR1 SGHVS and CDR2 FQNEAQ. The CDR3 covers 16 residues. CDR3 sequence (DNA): TGTGCCAGCGGCTTAGGGAACAGCGGTAGAAATGAAAAACTGTTTTTT. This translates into CASGLGNSGRNEKLFF.

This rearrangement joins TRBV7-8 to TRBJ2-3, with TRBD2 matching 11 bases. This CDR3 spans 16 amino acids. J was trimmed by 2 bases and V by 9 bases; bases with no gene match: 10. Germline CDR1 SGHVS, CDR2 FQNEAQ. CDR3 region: CASQPLAGGFTDTQYF. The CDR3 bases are TGTGCCAGTCAACCCCTAGCGGGAGGCTTCACAGATACGCAGTATTTT.

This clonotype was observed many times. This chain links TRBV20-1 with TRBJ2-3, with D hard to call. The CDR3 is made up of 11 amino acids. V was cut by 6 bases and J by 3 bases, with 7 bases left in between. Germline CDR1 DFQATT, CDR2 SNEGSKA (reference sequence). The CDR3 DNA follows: TGCAGTGCCCTAGGTACAGATACGCAGTATTTT. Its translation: CSALGTDTQYF.

CDR3 nucleotides: TGTGCCAGCAGCTTGGTAGCGGCGCTTGAGCAGTTCTTC. This codes for CASSLVAALEQFF. This chain links TRBV5-8 with TRBJ2-1; tentatively, D is TRBD2 (6 bases). CDR1 SGHTS and CDR2 YDEGEE come from the germline V gene. V shed 0 bases and J shed 9 bases, with 10 bases lying between them. The CDR3 is 13 residues long.

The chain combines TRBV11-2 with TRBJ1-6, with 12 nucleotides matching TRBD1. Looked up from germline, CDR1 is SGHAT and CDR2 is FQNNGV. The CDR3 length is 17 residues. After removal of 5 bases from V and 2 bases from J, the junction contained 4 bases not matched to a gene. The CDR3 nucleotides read TGTGCCAGCAGCCCCCGGGACAGGGGGCCCTATAATTCACCCCTCCACTTT. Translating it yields CASSPRDRGPYNSPLHF. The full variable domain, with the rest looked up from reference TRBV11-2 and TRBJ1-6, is EAGVAQSPRYKIIEKRQSVAFWCNPISGHATLYWYQQILGQGPKLLIQFQNNGVVDDSQLPKDRFSAERLKGVDSTLKIQPAKLEDSAVYLCASSPRDRGPYNSPLHFGNGTRLTVT.

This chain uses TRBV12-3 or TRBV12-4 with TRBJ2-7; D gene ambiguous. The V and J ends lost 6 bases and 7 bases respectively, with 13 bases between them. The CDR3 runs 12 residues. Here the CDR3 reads CASSHPGAEQYF. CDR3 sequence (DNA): TGTGCCAGCAGCCACCCCGGCGCGGAGCAGTACTTC.

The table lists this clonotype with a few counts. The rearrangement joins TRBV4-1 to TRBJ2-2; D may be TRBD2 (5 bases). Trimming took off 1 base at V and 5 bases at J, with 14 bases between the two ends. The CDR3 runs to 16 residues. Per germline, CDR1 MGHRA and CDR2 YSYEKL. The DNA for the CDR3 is TGCGCCAGCAGCCAAGGGGAGTTCCCAGGTACCGGGGAGCTGTTTTTT. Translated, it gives CASSQGEFPGTGELFF.